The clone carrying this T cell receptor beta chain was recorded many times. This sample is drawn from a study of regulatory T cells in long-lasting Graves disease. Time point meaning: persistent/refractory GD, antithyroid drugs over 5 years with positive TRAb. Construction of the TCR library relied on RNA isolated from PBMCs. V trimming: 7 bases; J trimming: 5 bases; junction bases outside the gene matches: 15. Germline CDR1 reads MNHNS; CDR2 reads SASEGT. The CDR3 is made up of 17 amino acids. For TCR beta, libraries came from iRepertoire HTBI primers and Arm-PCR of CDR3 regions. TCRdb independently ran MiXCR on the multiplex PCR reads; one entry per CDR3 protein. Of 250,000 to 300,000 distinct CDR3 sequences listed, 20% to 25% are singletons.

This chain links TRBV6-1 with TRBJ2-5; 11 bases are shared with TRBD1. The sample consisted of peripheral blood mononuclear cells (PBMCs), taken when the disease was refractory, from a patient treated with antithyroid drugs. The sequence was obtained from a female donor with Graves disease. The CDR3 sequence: CASKERDRGYPRETQYF. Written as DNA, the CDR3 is TGTGCCAGCAAAGAGCGGGACAGGGGGTATCCAAGGGAGACCCAGTACTTC.